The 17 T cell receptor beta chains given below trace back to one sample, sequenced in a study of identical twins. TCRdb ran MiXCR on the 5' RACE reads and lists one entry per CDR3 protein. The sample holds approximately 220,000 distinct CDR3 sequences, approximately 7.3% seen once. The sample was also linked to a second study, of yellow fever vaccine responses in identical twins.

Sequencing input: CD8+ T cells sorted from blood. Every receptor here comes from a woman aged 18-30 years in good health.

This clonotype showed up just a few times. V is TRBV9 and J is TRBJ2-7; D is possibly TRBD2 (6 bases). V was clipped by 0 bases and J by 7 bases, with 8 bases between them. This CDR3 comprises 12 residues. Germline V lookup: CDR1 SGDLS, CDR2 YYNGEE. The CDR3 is CASSVVGGEQYF. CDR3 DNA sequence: TGTGCCAGCAGCGTAGTGGGGGGTGAGCAGTACTTC.

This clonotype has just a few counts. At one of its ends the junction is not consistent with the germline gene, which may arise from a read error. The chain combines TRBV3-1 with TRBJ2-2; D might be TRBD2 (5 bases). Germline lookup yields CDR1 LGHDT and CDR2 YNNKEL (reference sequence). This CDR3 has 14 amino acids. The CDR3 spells CASSQGPGAGKLFF. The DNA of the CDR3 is TGTGCCAGCAGCCAAGGGCCCGGCGCCGGGAAGCTGTTTTTT.

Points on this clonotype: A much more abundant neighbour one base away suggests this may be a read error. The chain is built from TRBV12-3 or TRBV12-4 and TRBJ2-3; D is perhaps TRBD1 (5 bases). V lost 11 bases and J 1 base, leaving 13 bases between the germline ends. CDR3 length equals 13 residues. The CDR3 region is CAGGSTGTDTQYF. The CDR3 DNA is TGTGCCGGCGGCTCGACAGGCACAGATACGCAGTATTTT.

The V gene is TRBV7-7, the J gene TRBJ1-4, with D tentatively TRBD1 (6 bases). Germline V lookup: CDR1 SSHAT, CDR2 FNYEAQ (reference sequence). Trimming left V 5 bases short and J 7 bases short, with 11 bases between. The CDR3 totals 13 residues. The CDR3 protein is CASSPGASEKLFF. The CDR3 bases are TGTGCCAGCAGCCCAGGGGCTTCTGAAAAACTGTTTTTT. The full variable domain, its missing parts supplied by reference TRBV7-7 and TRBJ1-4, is GAGVSQSPRYKVTKRGQDVTLRCDPISSHATLYWYQQALGQGPEFLTYFNYEAQPDKSGLPSDRFSAERPEGSISTLTIQRTEQRDSAMYRCASSPGASEKLFFGSGTQLSVL.

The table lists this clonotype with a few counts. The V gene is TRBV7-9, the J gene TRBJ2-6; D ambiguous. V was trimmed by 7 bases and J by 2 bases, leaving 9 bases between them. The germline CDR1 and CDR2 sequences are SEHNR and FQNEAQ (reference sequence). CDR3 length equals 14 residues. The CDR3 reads CASTPPTGANVLTF. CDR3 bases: TGTGCCAGCACCCCTCCCACTGGGGCCAACGTCCTGACTTTC.

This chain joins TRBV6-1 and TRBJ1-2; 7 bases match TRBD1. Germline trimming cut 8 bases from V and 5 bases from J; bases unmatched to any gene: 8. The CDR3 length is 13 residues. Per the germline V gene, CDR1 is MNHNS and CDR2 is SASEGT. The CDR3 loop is CASPEGAGYGYTF. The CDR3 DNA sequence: TGTGCCAGCCCCGAGGGGGCCGGGTATGGCTACACCTTC.

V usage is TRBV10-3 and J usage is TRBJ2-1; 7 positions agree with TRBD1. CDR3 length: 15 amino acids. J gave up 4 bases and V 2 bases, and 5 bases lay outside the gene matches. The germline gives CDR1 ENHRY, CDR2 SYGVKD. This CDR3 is CAISERGTEYNEQFF. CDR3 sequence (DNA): TGTGCCATCAGTGAGAGGGGGACAGAGTACAATGAGCAGTTCTTC.

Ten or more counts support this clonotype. The CDR3 sequence: CASTERSVNTEAFF. CDR3 bases: TGTGCCAGCACCGAACGGTCAGTAAACACTGAAGCTTTCTTT. The V and J genes are TRBV12-3 or TRBV12-4 and TRBJ1-1; D gene unclear. V shed 7 bases and J shed 2 bases, with 14 bases lying between them. This CDR3 is 14 amino acids long.

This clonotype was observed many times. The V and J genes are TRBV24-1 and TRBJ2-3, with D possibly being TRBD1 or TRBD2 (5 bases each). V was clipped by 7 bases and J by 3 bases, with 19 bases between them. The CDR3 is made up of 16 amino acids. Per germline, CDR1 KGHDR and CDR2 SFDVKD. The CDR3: CATSPPMGEFTDTQYF. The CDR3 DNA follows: TGTGCCACCAGCCCCCCGATGGGGGAGTTTACAGATACGCAGTATTTT.

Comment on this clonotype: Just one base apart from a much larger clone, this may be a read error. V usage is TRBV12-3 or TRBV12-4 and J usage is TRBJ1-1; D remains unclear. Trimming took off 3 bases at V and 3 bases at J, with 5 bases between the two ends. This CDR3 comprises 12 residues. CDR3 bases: TGTGCCAGCAGTTTGGTGGACACTGAAGCTTTCTTT. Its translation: CASSLVDTEAFF.

This chain's CDR3 is CASKETSSYEQYF. CDR3 bases: TGTGCCAGCAAGGAGACGAGCTCCTACGAGCAGTACTTC. The chain links TRBV5-4 to TRBJ2-7; D uncertain. CDR3 size: 13 residues. Germline V gives CDR1 SGHNT, CDR2 YYREEE (reference sequence). V was shortened by 6 bases and J by 0 bases, with 10 bases between the two germline ends.

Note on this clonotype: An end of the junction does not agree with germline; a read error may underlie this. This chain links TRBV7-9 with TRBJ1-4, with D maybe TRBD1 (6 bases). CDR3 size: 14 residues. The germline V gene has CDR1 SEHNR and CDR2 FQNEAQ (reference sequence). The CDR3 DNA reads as TGTGCCAACAGCCCGACAGGTCAGGATGAAAAACTGTTTTTT. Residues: CANSPTGQDEKLFF.

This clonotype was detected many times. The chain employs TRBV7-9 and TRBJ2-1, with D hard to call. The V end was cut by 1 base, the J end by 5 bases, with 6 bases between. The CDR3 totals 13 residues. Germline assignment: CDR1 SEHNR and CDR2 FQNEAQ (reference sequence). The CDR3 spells CASSLEADNEQFF. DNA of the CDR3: TGTGCCAGCAGCTTAGAGGCGGACAATGAGCAGTTCTTC.

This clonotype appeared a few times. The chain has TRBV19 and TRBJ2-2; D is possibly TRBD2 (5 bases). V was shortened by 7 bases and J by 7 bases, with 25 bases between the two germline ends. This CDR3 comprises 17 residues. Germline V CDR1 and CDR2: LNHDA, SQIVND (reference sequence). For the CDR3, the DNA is TGTGCCAGTACGTTCGGACTCAAGGGAAGGGCCCTCGGGGAGCTGTTTTTT. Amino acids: CASTFGLKGRALGELFF.

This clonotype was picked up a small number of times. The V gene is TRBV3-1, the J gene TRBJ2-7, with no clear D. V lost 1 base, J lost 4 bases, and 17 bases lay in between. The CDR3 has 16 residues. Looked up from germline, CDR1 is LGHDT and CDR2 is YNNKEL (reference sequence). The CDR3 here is CASSQVYSAFPYEQYF. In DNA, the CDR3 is TGTGCCAGCAGCCAAGTCTACTCCGCTTTCCCTTACGAGCAGTACTTC.

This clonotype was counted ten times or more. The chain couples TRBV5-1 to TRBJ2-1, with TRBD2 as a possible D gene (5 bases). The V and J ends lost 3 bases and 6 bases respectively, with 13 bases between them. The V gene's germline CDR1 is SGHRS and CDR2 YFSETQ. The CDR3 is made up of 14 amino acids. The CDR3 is CASSSDTGFNEQFF. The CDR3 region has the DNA TGCGCCAGCAGCTCAGACACGGGGTTCAATGAGCAGTTCTTC.

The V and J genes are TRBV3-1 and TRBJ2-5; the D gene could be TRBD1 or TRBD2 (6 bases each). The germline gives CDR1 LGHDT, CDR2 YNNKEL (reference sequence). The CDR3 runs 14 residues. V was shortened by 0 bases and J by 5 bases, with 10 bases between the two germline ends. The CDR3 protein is CASSQEGGRETQYF. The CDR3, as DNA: TGTGCCAGCAGCCAAGAGGGGGGCCGCGAGACCCAGTACTTC.